This TCR beta chain comes out of a study of OX40 agonist ivuxolimab in advanced cancers. For context, the study as a whole: Ivuxolimab was a fully human IgG2 agonistic monoclonal antibody targeting the costimulatory receptor OX40 (CD134). Prior anti-PD-1, anti-PD-L1 or anti-CTLA-4 therapy was permitted, and checkpoint inhibitors had been received by around 39% of dose-escalation patients. In the dose-escalation cohort, 65% to 85% of patients were male, and the mean age was around 65 years with a range of roughly 20 to 80. The paper describes the monotherapy dose-escalation part (N of about 47 patients) of the phase I trial of ivuxolimab. Partial responses occurred in three dose-escalation patients, of whom one had hepatocellular carcinoma and two had cutaneous melanoma. Intravenous ivuxolimab was administered to patients every 2 weeks at six dose levels: 0.01, 0.1, 0.3, 1.5, 3 and 10 mg/kg. Peripheral TCRbeta sequencing aimed to test whether ivuxolimab altered TCR sequence diversity and caused clonal T-cell expansion. Of the 50 to 55 dose-escalation patients, hepatocellular carcinoma was present in about 20, melanoma in approximately 15, renal cell carcinoma in 9 and head and neck cancer in 9.

Genomic DNA was isolated from the sorted cells so that the TCRbeta CDR3 region could be sequenced. The immunoSEQ Assay was used for sequencing of TCRbeta CDR3 regions. The clones in this table, taken by TCRdb from immuneACCESS, are in-frame only. Not every clone is retained; where verified, under half of the shortfall comes from an unresolved V gene, and the cause of the rest is unknown. Within this sample are 70,000 or so clones, with roughly 80% of them counted one time only. In total, the top ten clones hold 0.9% to 1.2% of the sample. There are 22 amino acids in the CDR3, from cysteine to phenylalanine inclusive. Of the read, only the CDR3 DNA is kept; its 66 bases are in frame from base 1. The trial excluded patients who had a history of autoimmune disease or who were on systemic immunosuppression. In every dose cohort, peripheral blood was drawn for TCR sequencing at baseline, cycle 4 day 1, and cycle 7 day 1. The samples were drawn from a first-in-human, open-label, multicenter phase I dose-escalation trial of ivuxolimab. Adults with locally advanced or metastatic head and neck squamous cell, hepatocellular, melanoma or renal cell carcinoma were enrolled in the trial. Before TCR sequencing, CD4+ T cells and CD8+ T cells were sorted from peripheral blood as separate populations.

For this clone: Its specific antigen is unknown. Per-nucleotide qualities are absent, and no much larger clonotype sits a single base away.

Results and caveats for the whole study, not just this receptor: At doses of 0.1 to 3.0 mg/kg, clonal expansion of both CD4+ and CD8+ blood T cells was observed from baseline to week 6. Which antigens the clonally expanded peripheral T cells were specific for was not determined. In partial responders in the 0.1-3.0 mg/kg groups, normalized peripheral clonal expansion was found to be among the lowest, especially among CD8+ T cells. Low levels of normalized T-cell clonal expansion were also shown by some nonresponding patients. After ivuxolimab, more expanded clones were found on average in CD8+ T cells than in CD4+ T cells.

The source was CD4+ or CD8+ T cells sorted from blood, collected in a trial of the OX40 agonist ivuxolimab. The chain is made from TRBV1 and TRBJ2-6; the D call in the table, TRBD2, was not verified against the DNA. TRBV1 is an annotated pseudogene. This TCR was recovered from an adult with an advanced solid tumor such as melanoma, head and neck, liver or kidney cancer. The CDR3 reads CTSSQDPNPVRDCCSGANVLTF. The DNA sequence follows: TGCACCAGCAGCCAAGACCCCAACCCTGTGAGGGACTGCTGCTCTGGGGCCAACGTCCTGACTTTC.